This TCR beta chain stems from a study of CD8 T cells in Susac syndrome. In blood CD8+ and CD4+ T cells, TCR beta underwent sequencing. Relapsing-remitting disease, either stable or active, was present in the treatment-naive patients who were the multiple sclerosis controls. Negative magnetic isolation gave CD8+ and CD4+ cells; FACS enriched CD8+ TEMRA. RNA, at roughly 0.45 to 1 ug, was reverse transcribed with random hexamers. MiXCR, applied by TCRdb to the immunoSEQ multiplex PCR reads, yields one record per CDR3 protein. Seen here are 300,000 to 350,000 distinct CDR3 sequences, about 91% observed once, and the top ten hold approximately 0.065%. With V trimmed by 5 bases and J by 4 bases, 3 bases remained unmatched. This CDR3 spans 14 amino acids. Looked up from germline, CDR1 is MNHNY and CDR2 is SVGAGI (reference sequence). In this sample, this clonotype turned up once.

The TCR was taken from a human donor with multiple sclerosis. Sequencing was done on a sample of CD4+ T cells from PBMCs. The chain employs TRBV6-6 and TRBJ2-3, with 10 bases lining up with TRBD2. Here the CDR3 DNA reads TGTGCCAGCAGTCTAGCGGGGGATGCAGATACGCAGTATTTT. Its translation is CASSLAGDADTQYF.